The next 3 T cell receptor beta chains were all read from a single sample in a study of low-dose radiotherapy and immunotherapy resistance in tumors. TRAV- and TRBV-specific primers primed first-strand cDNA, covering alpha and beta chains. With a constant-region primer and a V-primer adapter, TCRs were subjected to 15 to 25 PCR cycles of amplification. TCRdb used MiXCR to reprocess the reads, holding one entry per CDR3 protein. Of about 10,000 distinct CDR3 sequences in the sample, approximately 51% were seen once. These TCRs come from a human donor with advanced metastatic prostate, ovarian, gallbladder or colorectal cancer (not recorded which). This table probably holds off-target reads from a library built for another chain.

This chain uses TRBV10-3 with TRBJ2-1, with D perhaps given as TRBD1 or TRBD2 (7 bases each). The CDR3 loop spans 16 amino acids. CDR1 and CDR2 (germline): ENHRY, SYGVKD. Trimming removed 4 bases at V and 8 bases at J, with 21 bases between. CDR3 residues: CAISVSGGSQGDEQFF. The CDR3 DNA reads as TGTGCCATCAGTGTCTCTGGCGGGAGCCAGGGGGATGAGCAGTTCTTC.

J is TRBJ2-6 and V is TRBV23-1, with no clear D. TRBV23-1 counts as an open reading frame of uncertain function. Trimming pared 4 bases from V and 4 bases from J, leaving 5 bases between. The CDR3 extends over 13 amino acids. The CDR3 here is CASSPRGANVLTF. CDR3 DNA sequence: TGCGCCAGCAGTCCGCGAGGGGCCAACGTCCTGACTTTC.

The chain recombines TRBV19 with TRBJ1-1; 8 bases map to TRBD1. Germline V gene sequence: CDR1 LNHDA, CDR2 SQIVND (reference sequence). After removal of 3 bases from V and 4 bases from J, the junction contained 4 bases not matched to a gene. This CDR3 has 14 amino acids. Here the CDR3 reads CASSIVTGGTEAFF. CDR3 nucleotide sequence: TGTGCCAGTAGTATTGTTACAGGGGGCACTGAAGCTTTCTTT.